This section outlines one TCR beta chain sequence together with its context. Its antigen is currently not known. Base qualities are not provided; no much larger clone lies one nucleotide away. The sample belongs to a study of blood T cell repertoires in COVID-19 (dated by TCRdb to about 2020). A note on the overall study: Samples covering the acute and convalescent phases of COVID-19 were provided by collaborators in the United States, Italy and Spain. The material from the prospective study consisted of cDNA or gDNA derived from T cells, B-cell-depleted T cells, or PBMCs. Where HLA class I and class II types were available, the types were taken from metadata supplied by the sample provider, not from assay-based typing. The repertoires were released in a freely available public database intended as a resource for research on the immune response to SARS-CoV-2. Deeply sampled blood TCRbeta repertoires from subjects exposed to, actively infected with, or recovered from COVID-19 were included in the dataset. The samples were drawn from the first 160 participants of the ongoing ImmuneRACE study and from roughly 1,300 subjects provided by 6 global collaborators. Nearly every sample came with metadata listing a de-identified subject ID, COVID-19 status, age in years and sex. Overall study outcomes, separate from this receptor: The quantity of clinical and demographic metadata differed by source and by participant and was supplied without curation.

Inclusive of the bounding cysteine and phenylalanine, the CDR3 is 14 residues long. CDR3 DNA only is kept here, 42 bases in frame from base 1. Via the germline V gene, CDR1 is SGHRS and CDR2 YFSETQ. The junction shows trimming of 2 bases on V and 4 bases on J, and the gene matches do not reach 4 bases of it. At one collaborating source in Seattle, patients were enrolled during active infection and were followed longitudinally through the course of disease. Each collaborating institution followed its own protocols to collect whole blood in K2EDTA tubes. For TCRbeta analysis, collaborator samples were shipped as frozen whole blood, as isolated PBMCs, or as DNA extracted from either sample type. TCRbeta CDR3 regions were amplified from genomic DNA using the immunoSEQ Assay, a bias-controlled multiplex PCR. The source study handled its data this way. The number of nucleated cells in each sample was estimated from the amplification of reference gene primers within the assay. Sequence reads were collapsed and filtered to measure the absolute abundance of every unique TCRbeta CDR3 rearrangement. For each sample, productive Simpson clonality was calculated as the square root of Simpson's diversity index over productive rearrangements. Here the immuneACCESS table is served through TCRdb, limited to in-frame sequences with V and J called. Missing clones are a known gap in these copies; in checked studies unresolved V genes cover under half, and the rest lacks a known reason. The V and J calls and clone size come from that table; D and trimming were worked out from the DNA. A total of about 38,000 clones appear in this sample, roughly 84% of them only once. The ten largest clones capture 1.6% of the sample.

The rearranged segments are TRBV5-1 and TRBJ2-5; 8 bases in between match TRBD1. Sequencing was carried out using peripheral blood. The sequence was collected from a man aged 60 to 69 with COVID-19, enrolled during active disease. In nucleotide form, the sequence is TGCGCCAGCAGCTTTTCAGGGGGCGCAGAGACCCAGTACTTC. It codes for CASSFSGGAETQYF. Here the CDR3 is joined to the reference TRBV5-1 and TRBJ2-5 genes, and the full variable domain is: KAGVTQTPRYLIKTRGQQVTLSCSPISGHRSVSWYQQTPGQGLQFLFEYFSETQRNKGNFPGRFSGRQFSNSRSEMNVSTLELGDSALYLCASSFSGGAETQYFGPGTRLLVL.